These 22 T cell receptor beta chains were sequenced from one sample in a study of cytomegalovirus exposure and HLA in healthy donors. Vbeta (60) and Jbeta (13) primers were used in the PCR. Method: immunoSEQ multiplex PCR; TCRdb's copy keeps in-frame clones and lacks some. The data contain approximately 240,000 clones, approximately 82% of them seen just once; the ten biggest clones take up roughly 0.58%. Source material: PBMCs. These receptor sequences come from a woman in her forties in good health and CMV-seronegative.

The chain is built from TRBV7-8 and TRBJ2-7; possible D gene TRBD1, 6 bases. The CDR3 spans 12 residues. The germline V gene has CDR1 SGHVS and CDR2 FQNEAQ. The V end was cut by 2 bases, the J end by 6 bases, with 8 bases between. CDR3 in amino acids: CASSLKGGEQYF. The CDR3, as DNA: TGTGCCAGCAGCTTAAAAGGGGGCGAGCAGTACTTC. The full variable domain, with the rest looked up from reference TRBV7-8 and TRBJ2-7, is GAGVSQSPRYKVAKRGQDVALRCDPISGHVSLFWYQQALGQGPEFLTYFQNEAQLDKSGLPSDRFFAERPEGSVSTLKIQRTQQEDSAVYLCASSLKGGEQYFGPGTRLTVT.

The chain carries TRBV2 and TRBJ2-7, with 7 bases lining up with TRBD1. The ends lost 8 bases at V and 2 bases at J; junction bases unmatched: 6. The CDR3 covers 13 residues. Per the germline V gene, CDR1 is SNHLY and CDR2 is FYNNEI. This CDR3 is CASGRQGTYEQYF. CDR3 bases: TGTGCCAGCGGTAGACAGGGAACCTACGAGCAGTACTTC.

This clone was found a few times. The V call is TRBV6-5, the J call TRBJ1-6; perhaps TRBD1 as D (6 bases). The V gene lost 5 bases and the J gene lost 9 bases, with 17 bases spanning the gap. This CDR3 spans 15 amino acids. From germline, CDR1 is MNHEY and CDR2 SVGAGI. The CDR3 is CASSQRTGLGSPLHF. Here the CDR3 DNA reads TGTGCCAGCAGTCAAAGAACAGGGTTAGGTTCACCCCTCCACTTT.

This clone was recorded once. The rearrangement links TRBV2 to TRBJ2-1, with D perhaps TRBD2 (6 bases). V shed 4 bases and J shed 3 bases, with 10 bases lying between them. Germline lookup yields CDR1 SNHLY and CDR2 FYNNEI. The CDR3 contains 14 residues. The CDR3 reads CASSGLGYYNEQFF. The CDR3 nucleotides are TGTGCCAGCAGTGGACTAGGATACTACAATGAGCAGTTCTTC.

This clone was detected only once. The chain couples TRBV6-1 to TRBJ2-1; possibly TRBD1 for D (6 bases). The CDR3 runs 14 residues. From germline, CDR1 is MNHNS and CDR2 SASEGT. The V end was cut by 7 bases, the J end by 6 bases, with 16 bases between. The CDR3 here is CASTQGSRFNEQFF. Written as DNA, the CDR3 is TGTGCCAGCACACAGGGTTCGAGATTCAATGAGCAGTTCTTC.

This clone was observed a single time. The rearrangement uses TRBV5-1 and TRBJ2-7, with 9 bases identical to TRBD1. Losses at the gene ends were 3 bases for V and 2 bases for J; bases not matched to a gene: 6. Germline CDR1 reads SGHRS; CDR2 reads YFSETQ. The CDR3 has 15 residues. CDR3 sequence (DNA): TGCGCCAGCAGCTCCCGGACAGGGGCCACCTACGAGCAGTACTTC. It yields the protein CASSSRTGATYEQYF.

The chain uses TRBV30 and TRBJ2-7; D is perhaps TRBD2 (5 bases). The CDR3 totals 12 residues. The V and J ends lost 0 bases and 7 bases respectively, with 10 bases between them. Germline V lookup: CDR1 GTSNPN, CDR2 SVGIG (reference sequence). CDR3 amino acids: CAWSVGVAEQYF. Here the CDR3 DNA reads TGTGCCTGGAGTGTAGGAGTAGCGGAGCAGTACTTC.

The V call is TRBV28, the J call TRBJ1-1; TRBD1 matches at 8 bases. CDR1 and CDR2 (germline): MDHEN, SYDVKM. This CDR3 region has 14 residues. V shed 6 bases and J 4 bases; nucleotides not matched to a gene: 7. The CDR3 spells CASSPGGVSTEAFF. The CDR3 DNA is TGTGCCAGCAGCCCAGGGGGCGTCAGCACTGAAGCTTTCTTT.

The chain links TRBV4-2 to TRBJ2-7; 10 bases are a match to TRBD1. The CDR3 runs 14 residues. Germline-derived CDR1 and CDR2 are LGHNA and YNFKEQ. Trimming removed 8 bases from V and 7 bases from J; junction bases left unmatched: 11. The CDR3 here is CASGPGQGFWEQYF. The DNA of the CDR3 is TGTGCCAGCGGACCGGGACAGGGGTTTTGGGAGCAGTACTTC.

The V call is TRBV6-5, the J call TRBJ2-5; D is ambiguous. Deletions cut 2 bases from V and 2 bases from J, with 9 bases between. Germline values: CDR1 MNHEY, CDR2 SVGAGI. This CDR3 is built from 14 residues. The DNA for the CDR3 is TGTGCCAGCAGTTACGGGCCAGCTCAAGAGACCCAGTACTTC. It encodes CASSYGPAQETQYF.

The gene calls are TRBV7-2 and TRBJ2-3, with TRBD2 matching over 11 bases. The J segment lost 5 bases and the V segment lost 0 bases, leaving 7 bases of the junction unmatched. Germline V lookup: CDR1 SGHTA, CDR2 FQGNSA. The CDR3 is 17 amino acids. This CDR3 reads CASSLAVLAGGRDTQYF. The CDR3 DNA follows: TGTGCCAGCAGCTTAGCAGTGCTAGCGGGGGGACGAGATACGCAGTATTTT. The variable domain in full, completed from reference TRBV7-2 and TRBJ2-3, reads GAGVSQSPSNKVTEKGKDVELRCDPISGHTALYWYRQSLGQGLEFLIYFQGNSAPDKSGLPSDRFSAERTGGSVSTLTIQRTQQEDSAVYLCASSLAVLAGGRDTQYFGPGTRLTVL.

This clone was detected a few times. The rearrangement links TRBV19 to TRBJ1-5; 7 bases match TRBD1. CDR3 length: 15 amino acids. Per the germline V gene, CDR1 is LNHDA and CDR2 is SQIVND (reference sequence). The ends lost 7 bases at V and 5 bases at J; junction bases unmatched: 11. CDR3 in DNA: TGTGCCAGTAAATACGGAGACAGGGCCCATCAGCCCCAGCATTTT. Its protein is CASKYGDRAHQPQHF.

This clone appeared once. The V and J genes are TRBV6-1 and TRBJ1-1, with D hard to call. V was clipped by 2 bases and J by 3 bases, with 7 bases between them. Germline CDR1 is MNHNS and CDR2 is SASEGT. The CDR3 consists of 13 residues. CDR3 region: CASSESIDTEAFF. CDR3 in DNA: TGTGCCAGCAGTGAATCAATTGACACTGAAGCTTTCTTT.

The rearrangement joins TRBV27 to TRBJ1-4, with D hard to call. V was trimmed by 5 bases and J by 4 bases, leaving 8 bases between them. CDR1 and CDR2 from the germline V gene are MNHEY and SMNVEV (reference sequence). The CDR3 runs 13 residues. The CDR3 DNA follows: TGTGCCAGCAGTACCAGGAATAATGAAAAACTGTTTTTT. Translation gives CASSTRNNEKLFF.

V and J are TRBV7-2 and TRBJ2-1, with D tentatively TRBD2 (5 bases). This CDR3 comprises 14 residues. Trimming pared 5 bases from V and 6 bases from J, leaving 14 bases between. The germline V gene has CDR1 SGHTA and CDR2 FQGNSA. This CDR3 reads CASSPRASRNEQFF. CDR3 coding DNA: TGTGCCAGCAGCCCGCGGGCTAGCCGCAATGAGCAGTTCTTC.

This sequence joins TRBV7-9 and TRBJ2-3; the D is unclear. Trimming cost V 5 bases and J 3 bases, with 9 bases left between them. The CDR3 runs 13 residues. Germline CDR1 SEHNR, CDR2 FQNEAQ (reference sequence). CDR3 DNA: TGTGCCAGCAGCAGCGCTGGGACAGATACGCAGTATTTT. Translation: CASSSAGTDTQYF.

This clone appeared a few times. The CDR3 region has the DNA TGTGCCAGCAGGATAGACAGGGGCCACGAGCAGTACTTC. Its protein product is CASRIDRGHEQYF. The V and J genes are TRBV6-5 and TRBJ2-7; TRBD1 matches at 8 bases. CDR1 and CDR2 from the germline V gene are MNHEY and SVGAGI. J lost 5 bases, V lost 6 bases, and 6 bases had no gene match. CDR3 length equals 13 residues.

The rearrangement uses TRBV4-2 and TRBJ2-3; D ambiguous. The CDR3 contains 14 residues. Germline V CDR1 and CDR2: LGHNA, YNFKEQ. V was cut by 4 bases and J by 6 bases, with 14 bases left in between. CDR3 coding DNA: TGTGCCAGCAGCCCGCGGTTGAGCGTGGATACGCAGTATTTT. Protein product: CASSPRLSVDTQYF.

The chain combines TRBV4-1 with TRBJ1-2; 7 nucleotides line up with TRBD1. The germline V gene has CDR1 MGHRA and CDR2 YSYEKL. The CDR3 has 13 residues. Trimming cost V 5 bases and J 6 bases; bases outside gene matches: 6. CDR3 in DNA: TGCGCCAGCAGCGGATGGACAGGAAATGGCTACACCTTC. The encoded protein is CASSGWTGNGYTF.

The chain carries TRBV5-6 and TRBJ1-1; D is possibly TRBD1 (5 bases). V was clipped by 5 bases and J by 4 bases, with 12 bases between them. This CDR3 has 13 amino acids. Germline V gene sequence: CDR1 SGHDT, CDR2 YYEEEE. The CDR3 spells CASRSVGGTEAFF. The CDR3 nucleotides are TGTGCCAGCAGGTCGGTGGGGGGCACTGAAGCTTTCTTT.

The rearrangement joins TRBV7-3 to TRBJ1-1; D possibly corresponds to TRBD1 (5 bases). Germline V gene sequence: CDR1 SGHTA, CDR2 FQGTGA. Trimming left V 4 bases short and J 8 bases short, with 8 bases between. The CDR3 is 11 residues long. The CDR3 bases are TGTGCCAGCAGCTCGGGGGGGGAAGCTTTCTTT. It yields the protein CASSSGGEAFF.

The chain employs TRBV11-3 and TRBJ1-6; 7 positions agree with TRBD1. The J segment lost 2 bases and the V segment lost 4 bases, leaving 5 bases of the junction unmatched. Germline CDR1 is SGHNT and CDR2 is YENEEA. The CDR3 is made up of 16 amino acids. CDR3 region: CASSSTGRPYNSPLHF. CDR3 coding DNA: TGTGCCAGCAGCTCGACAGGGCGCCCCTATAATTCACCCCTCCACTTT.